Each of the 4 T cell receptor beta chains below was sequenced from the same sample in a study of radiation and T cells in renal cell carcinoma. This sample's treatment: 15 Gy SBRT to primary tumor, nephrectomy 4 weeks later. Libraries were prepared by immunoSEQ multiplex PCR; TCRdb keeps only in-frame clonotypes and omits some of them. Of 10,000 to 15,000 clones listed, roughly a third are singletons. Source: tumor tissue, taken from a patient whose treatment included radiotherapy and nephrectomy. The source of these receptors is a man aged 55 to 70 with renal cell carcinoma.

The chain links TRBV9 to TRBJ1-2; D uncertain. Germline values: CDR1 SGDLS, CDR2 YYNGEE. This CDR3 has 12 amino acids. V was clipped by 0 bases and J by 7 bases, with 7 bases between them. Written as DNA, the CDR3 is TGTGCCAGCAGCGTAGAAGGTGTTGGCTACACCTTC. Encoded protein: CASSVEGVGYTF.

CDR3 in DNA: TGTGCCAGCAGCACCTCACTAGCGGGAGAAGAGACCCAGTACTTC. It translates to CASSTSLAGEETQYF. The chain is built from TRBV7-2 and TRBJ2-5; 11 bases align to TRBD2. This CDR3 is built from 15 residues. Germline loops: CDR1 SGHTA, CDR2 FQGNSA. V gave up 5 bases and J gave up 3 bases; unmatched junction bases: 5.

The V call is TRBV19, the J call TRBJ2-3; D tentatively reads TRBD1 or TRBD2 (6 bases each). The germline gives CDR1 LNHDA, CDR2 SQIVND (reference sequence). The V end was cut by 5 bases, the J end by 3 bases, with 12 bases between. The CDR3 is 14 amino acids. CDR3 in DNA: TGTGCCAGTAGTGATAGGGGGGTGACAGATACGCAGTATTTT. It codes for CASSDRGVTDTQYF.

This chain links TRBV2 with TRBJ2-7; TRBD2 is a possible D gene (6 bases). Germline-derived CDR1 and CDR2 are SNHLY and FYNNEI. Deletions cut 6 bases from V and 2 bases from J, with 17 bases between. The CDR3 runs to 15 residues. The CDR3 DNA follows: TGTGCCAGCAGGGTGGGACTGGGCTTACCCTACGAGCAGTACGTC. This translates into CASRVGLGLPYEQYV.